This TCR beta chain was obtained from a study of draining lymph node invasion in breast cancer (TCRdb year 2020). With respect to the entire study: Nodal metastasis was diagnosed by histology and cytokeratin immunohistochemistry, and confirmation was obtained by EpCAM/CD45 flow cytometry. Lymph nodes from five patients were covered by the separate targeted TCR sequencing, and for three of those patients the primary tumors were sequenced as well. Each patient contributed matched non-invaded and tumor-invaded tumor-draining lymph nodes plus the primary tumor, profiled for both Treg and Tconv subsets. In a separate targeted assay, sorted memory regulatory T cells and memory conventional CD4 T cells were compared across breast cancer tissues by bulk TCR-beta CDR3 sequencing. Study-wide conclusions, independent of this receptor: TCRs shared between the Treg and Tconv subsets were viewed as suggestive of, but not proof of, a common clonal origin. Whether Treg conversion occurred in a given organ or whether converted Tregs recirculated between nodes and tumor could not be resolved from the data. The tumor top-100 clone tracking analysis was possible in only two patients. Some of the top 100 tumor clones were detected in invaded and non-invaded nodes, suggesting recirculation between tumor and draining nodes. Roughly 13-25% of Treg TCRs were shared with Tconvs per tissue, interpreted as suggesting peripheral Treg induction. Across all tissues in the targeted TCR-seq data, Tregs appeared to be more clonally expanded than Tconvs, and both subsets showed lower diversity in tumor than in lymph nodes.

The germline V end is reduced by 1 base and the J end by 5 bases; junction bases left unmatched: 9. The CDR3 sequence holds 15 residues, the cysteine and phenylalanine included. Here the CDR3 DNA is all that survives: 45 bases in frame from base 1. The germline V gene gives CDR1 as SQVTM and CDR2 as ANQGSEA. To prepare the library, bulk RNA-seq was applied. Sequencing was carried out with an Illumina HiSeq 2500. In the original analysis: For the separate targeted TCR-seq dataset, MiXCR version 2.1.5 with default parameters extracted and quantified CDR3 sequences from raw reads. In the separate targeted TCR-seq dataset, TCR-beta clones were defined by the combination of V gene, J gene and CDR3 sequence. The separate targeted TCR-seq dataset was filtered by first dropping clones with fewer than three counts and then keeping only the 90% most strongly expressed clones in each sample. The separate targeted TCR-seq dataset calculated Treg-Tconv overlap for each tissue as the number of shared clones divided by the total number of Treg clones, multiplied by 100. In TCRdb, the public reads were trimmed at Q25 with fastp and aligned with MiXCR, with productive beta chains retained. Rows merge per CDR3 protein into single entries with the most common DNA and genes. The V and J calls shown here were made by TCRdb, not taken from the authors' results. The sample includes about 2,900 distinct CDR3 sequences, with about 80% observed a single time. The top ten clonotypes cover around a tenth of the sample.

As regards this clonotype: Its antigen has not been determined. Base qualities are not recorded, but no much larger clone differs from it by a single base.

CD4+ CD45RA- CD25- cells were sorted as memory conventional CD4 T cells. Whether a tumor-draining lymph node counted as invaded or non-invaded depended on the presence or absence of metastatic tumor cells. Before staining and sorting, a Miltenyi Pan T Cell isolation kit was used to pre-enrich the T cells. Immunohistochemistry for estrogen receptor, progesterone receptor, HER2 and Ki-67 was used to characterize the primary tumors. Within a few hours after surgery, fresh surgical tissue was processed by cutting the tissue into small fragments. The tissue fragments were enzymatically digested with Liberase TL plus DNase for approximately 20 minutes and then passed through a 40-micrometer strainer. After DAPI live/dead staining, cells were sorted on a BD FACS Aria II, reaching roughly 97-99% purity. Sorted cells were lysed in TCL buffer and RNA was purified with a Norgen Single Cell RNA purification kit including DNase treatment.

This receptor was identified in a female donor with luminal breast cancer. The rearrangement joined TRBV29-1 to TRBJ2-3; the central 7 bases match TRBD1. The sequenced sample consisted of sorted memory CD4+ effector T cells from a lymph node. Taken with the paper, the label for cell subset or site translates to: CD45RA-negative sorted CD4+ T cells (memory Tconv or effector/memory Treg). The DNA sequence reads TGCAGCGTTGAAGGTGGGGCAGGGGGTGGAGATACGCAGTATTTT. Translated, this gives CSVEGGAGGGDTQYF.